A single sample is the source of the 22 T cell receptor beta chains below, sequenced in a study of blood T cell repertoires in COVID-19. Produced via immunoSEQ multiplex PCR; TCRdb's table is partial and in-frame only. The sample carries under 85,000 clones, about four fifths recorded once. What was sequenced was peripheral blood. These TCRs come from a man older than 75 with active or convalescent COVID-19.

This chain connects TRBV6-2 or TRBV6-3 to TRBJ1-5; possible D gene TRBD1, 5 bases. This CDR3 has 16 amino acids. Germline CDR1 is MNHEY and CDR2 is SVGEGT. V was pared by 3 bases and J by 6 bases, with 18 bases between. The CDR3 DNA sequence: TGTGCCAGCAGTTATGGGGCAGGGAACATAGGTCAGCCCCAGCATTTT. This sequence encodes CASSYGAGNIGQPQHF.

V usage is TRBV5-6 and J usage is TRBJ2-2; 9 nucleotides align to TRBD1. J lost 7 bases, V lost 2 bases, and 9 bases had no gene match. The germline V gene has CDR1 SGHDT and CDR2 YYEEEE. This CDR3 has 16 amino acids. The CDR3 loop reads CASSFFGTGFDGELFF. The CDR3, as DNA: TGTGCCAGCAGCTTCTTCGGGACAGGGTTCGACGGGGAGCTGTTTTTT.

The chain has TRBV5-1 and TRBJ1-5, with D uncertain. CDR1 and CDR2 (germline): SGHRS, YFSETQ. The CDR3 consists of 14 residues. V was clipped by 5 bases and J by 0 bases, with 9 bases between them. The CDR3 loop is CASSPGDSNQPQHF. The CDR3 DNA sequence: TGCGCCAGCAGTCCCGGGGATAGCAATCAGCCCCAGCATTTT.

The chain combines TRBV5-4 with TRBJ1-2; the match to TRBD1 covers 10 bases. This CDR3 spans 17 amino acids. V was pared by 0 bases and J by 8 bases, with 13 bases of the junction left unmatched. Germline-derived CDR1 and CDR2 are SGHNT and YYREEE (reference sequence). CDR3 in DNA: TGTGCCAGCAGCTTGGGACAGGGGGCCAACCCTTCTCGGGGCTACACCTTC. Encoded protein: CASSLGQGANPSRGYTF.

The chain uses TRBV7-8 and TRBJ2-3; the match to TRBD2 covers 14 bases. Germline CDR1 and CDR2: SGHVS and FQNEAQ. V was pared by 5 bases and J by 5 bases, with 6 bases of the junction left unmatched. This CDR3 has 16 residues. The CDR3 loop reads CASSKGLAGVKDTQYF. Written as DNA, the CDR3 is TGTGCCAGCAGCAAGGGACTAGCGGGAGTGAAAGATACGCAGTATTTT.

The J gene is TRBJ1-5, the V gene TRBV28, with a tentative D call TRBD1 (5 bases). Per the germline V gene, CDR1 is MDHEN and CDR2 is SYDVKM. Trimming stripped 4 bases from V and 8 bases from J, with 12 bases between. This CDR3 region has 13 residues. This CDR3 is CASSYPQGKPQHF. The CDR3 coding sequence is TGTGCCAGCAGTTATCCCCAGGGTAAGCCCCAGCATTTT. The full variable domain, rest sourced from reference TRBV28 and TRBJ1-5, is DVKVTQSSRYLVKRTGEKVFLECVQDMDHENMFWYRQDPGLGLRLIYFSYDVKMKEKGDIPEGYSVSREKKERFSLILESASTNQTSMYLCASSYPQGKPQHFGDGTRLSIL.

This chain joins TRBV14 and TRBJ1-6, with TRBD1 as a possible D gene (6 bases). The V and J ends lost 1 base and 7 bases respectively, with 11 bases between them. In germline, CDR1 is SGHDN, CDR2 FVKESK. The CDR3 runs 15 residues. The CDR3, as DNA: TGTGCCAGCAGCCAAGGACAGGCGCAAAATTCACCCCTCCACTTT. This gives the protein CASSQGQAQNSPLHF.

The chain uses TRBV2 and TRBJ2-6, with a possible D match to TRBD2 (5 bases). There are 16 residues in the CDR3. CDR1 SNHLY and CDR2 FYNNEI come from the germline V gene. V was pared by 2 bases and J by 2 bases, with 10 bases between. CDR3 sequence: CASSERPGTGANVLTF. The DNA of the CDR3 is TGTGCCAGCAGTGAAAGGCCCGGGACTGGGGCCAACGTCCTGACTTTC. Using reference TRBV2 and TRBJ2-6 for the parts outside the CDR3, the full variable domain is EPEVTQTPSHQVTQMGQEVILRCVPISNHLYFYWYRQILGQKVEFLVSFYNNEISEKSEIFDDQFSVERPDGSNFTLKIRSTKLEDSAMYFCASSERPGTGANVLTFGAGSRLTVL.

The chain links TRBV9 to TRBJ1-2; TRBD1 might be the D (5 bases). Looked up from germline, CDR1 is SGDLS and CDR2 is YYNGEE. The CDR3 is 15 residues long. V was cut by 6 bases and J by 4 bases, with 19 bases left in between. CDR3 in amino acids: CASNPDGAGVYGYTF. In DNA form, the CDR3 reads TGTGCCAGCAACCCTGATGGGGCAGGCGTCTATGGCTACACCTTC.

This clone was counted between two and nine times. DNA for the CDR3: TGTGCCAGCACCTCTAGCGGGCAGGGTCGGTCACCCCTCCACTTT. Translating it yields CASTSSGQGRSPLHF. The chain carries TRBV6-5 and TRBJ1-6; a weak D match, TRBD1 (5 bases). Per the germline V gene, CDR1 is MNHEY and CDR2 is SVGAGI. CDR3 length: 15 residues. V lost 7 bases to trimming and J lost 10 bases, with 20 bases between them.

V is TRBV30 and J is TRBJ1-1; 8 bases match TRBD1. V was clipped by 5 bases and J by 3 bases; unmatched bases: 8. This CDR3 has 14 residues. Germline V gives CDR1 GTSNPN, CDR2 SVGIG (reference sequence). The CDR3 bases are TGTGCCTGGCAGAACAGGGGGACTGACACTGAAGCTTTCTTT. It specifies CAWQNRGTDTEAFF. The whole variable domain, filled in from reference TRBV30 and TRBJ1-1, reads SQTIHQWPATLVQPVGSPLSLECTVEGTSNPNLYWYRQAAGRGLQLLFYSVGIGQISSEVPQNLSASRPQDRQFILSSKKLLLSDSGFYLCAWQNRGTDTEAFFGQGTRLTVV.

The CDR3 reads CASSLRGLAGGGDEQFF. CDR3 DNA: TGTGCCAGCAGCTTAAGGGGACTAGCGGGGGGAGGCGATGAGCAGTTCTTC. The genes are TRBV7-3 and TRBJ2-1; 15 bases line up with TRBD2. The CDR3 consists of 17 residues. The germline V gene encodes CDR1 SGHTA and CDR2 FQGTGA. V was pared by 1 base and J by 8 bases, with 6 bases of the junction left unmatched.

The genes are TRBV7-9 and TRBJ2-1, with 12 bases aligning to TRBD2. The germline gives CDR1 SEHNR, CDR2 FQNEAQ (reference sequence). The CDR3 spans 16 residues. J gave up 9 bases and V 5 bases, and 11 bases lay outside the gene matches. CDR3 in DNA: TGTGCCAGCAGCACCTCTAGCGGGAGGGCCGGGAGTGAGCAGTTCTTC. Translation gives CASSTSSGRAGSEQFF. The entire variable domain, with the rest obtained from reference TRBV7-9 and TRBJ2-1, is as follows: DTGVSQNPRHKITKRGQNVTFRCDPISEHNRLYWYRQTLGQGPEFLTYFQNEAQLEKSRLLSDRFSAERPKGSFSTLEIQRTEQGDSAMYLCASSTSSGRAGSEQFFGPGTRLTVL.

This chain joins TRBV25-1 and TRBJ1-6; maybe TRBD1 (6 bases). The CDR3 contains 15 residues. Deletions cut 0 bases from V and 10 bases from J, with 13 bases between. Germline assignment: CDR1 MGHDK and CDR2 SYGVNS. This CDR3 reads CASSEYSGGRSPLHF. In nucleotides, the CDR3 is TGTGCCAGCAGTGAATATTCGGGGGGCCGGTCACCCCTCCACTTT.

The chain combines TRBV7-2 with TRBJ1-1, with D possibly TRBD1 on 5 matching bases. This CDR3 is 15 amino acids long. The germline gives CDR1 SGHTA, CDR2 FQGNSA. V was cut by 1 base and J by 6 bases, with 15 bases left in between. This chain's CDR3 is CASSLVVQVASEAFF. Written as DNA, the CDR3 is TGTGCCAGCAGCTTAGTGGTACAGGTTGCCTCTGAAGCTTTCTTT.

This sequence joins TRBV2 and TRBJ1-4, with D possibly matching TRBD1 (5 bases). Trimming took 2 bases from V and 4 from J, leaving 11 bases between them. This CDR3 region has 15 residues. Germline lookup yields CDR1 SNHLY and CDR2 FYNNEI. In DNA, the CDR3 is TGTGCCAGCAGTGAACAGGGTTGGTTTAATGAAAAACTGTTTTTT. It codes for CASSEQGWFNEKLFF.

The genes are TRBV10-1 and TRBJ2-1; 11 nucleotides agree with TRBD2. CDR1 is WNHNN and CDR2 is SYGVQD in the germline V gene (reference sequence). This CDR3 region has 20 residues. J lost 0 bases, V lost 4 bases, and 14 bases had no gene match. The CDR3 region has the DNA TGCGCCAGCAGTGGGATCCTACTAGCGGGAGTCCCTAGCTCCTACAATGAGCAGTTCTTC. Translation: CASSGILLAGVPSSYNEQFF.

In this sample, this clone turned up once. The chain couples TRBV11-2 to TRBJ2-1; D is ambiguous. CDR1 is SGHAT, CDR2 FQNNGV, per germline. Trimming removed 2 bases at V and 4 bases at J, with 12 bases between. The CDR3 runs to 15 residues. DNA of the CDR3: TGTGCCAGCAGCTTATTGGTGACACCTTACAATGAGCAGTTCTTC. It encodes CASSLLVTPYNEQFF.

The chain combines TRBV5-1 with TRBJ1-3; unclear D gene. This CDR3 has 15 amino acids. Germline CDR1 reads SGHRS; CDR2 reads YFSETQ. Trimming stripped 0 bases from V and 0 bases from J, with 7 bases between. In DNA form, the CDR3 reads TGCGCCAGCAGCTTGGGGTTGCGCTCTGGAAACACCATATATTTT. This translates into CASSLGLRSGNTIYF.

The V and J genes are TRBV2 and TRBJ2-1; tentatively, D is TRBD1 (6 bases). The germline V gene has CDR1 SNHLY and CDR2 FYNNEI. V lost 7 bases to trimming and J lost 7 bases, with 14 bases between them. The CDR3 is 13 residues long. The CDR3 loop reads CASKGESRNEQFF. The CDR3 DNA reads TGTGCCAGCAAGGGGGAGTCTCGGAATGAGCAGTTCTTC.

The chain has TRBV7-9 and TRBJ1-4, with no clear D. CDR3 size: 18 residues. CDR1 and CDR2 from the germline V gene are SEHNR and FQNEAQ (reference sequence). V lost 4 bases to trimming and J lost 2 bases, with 20 bases between them. This CDR3 reads CASSSAAAGLVTNEKLFF. The CDR3 DNA reads as TGTGCCAGCAGCTCGGCCGCGGCGGGGTTGGTCACTAATGAAAAACTGTTTTTT.

V gene TRBV30 combines with J gene TRBJ1-2, with D perhaps matching TRBD1 (6 bases). Germline CDR1 reads GTSNPN; CDR2 reads SVGIG (reference sequence). V lost 5 bases, J lost 4 bases, and 14 bases lay in between. The CDR3 length is 13 residues. The CDR3 DNA reads as TGTGCCTGGGTTCAGGGGTTAAGCTATGGCTACACCTTC. This gives the protein CAWVQGLSYGYTF.